This is a list of T cell receptor beta chains from one sample in a study of beta chain features in type 1 diabetes. Some clones are missing from TCRdb's copy, which holds only in-frame ones; the method was immunoSEQ multiplex PCR. The repertoire has 300,000 to 400,000 clones, roughly 13% of them found once; the top ten carry around 0.016%. Sequenced material: naive CD4+ T cells from blood. Receptors originate from a woman aged 18-29 years with type 1 diabetes. The CDR3 runs from the conserved cysteine through the conserved F or W. The D gene is left open where the match is weak. The size entry is marked missing in some rows and otherwise reads once, few, many or a size class.

J gene,D gene,clone size,V gene,CDR3 protein,CDR3 DNA
TRBJ2-3,.,few,TRBV28,CASSSSGVYTDTQYF,TGTGCCAGCAGTTCGAGCGGAGTCTACACAGATACGCAGTATTTT
TRBJ2-7,.,few,TRBV27,CASSSQSRDFTEQYF,TGTGCCAGCAGTTCTCAGTCCCGGGACTTTACCGAGCAGTACTTC
TRBJ1-5,.,few,TRBV4-3,CASSQDIGGGQPQHF,TGCGCCAGCAGCCAAGATATCGGGGGAGGTCAGCCCCAGCATTTT
TRBJ1-2,.,.,TRBV6-5,CASSRTTGNYGYTF,TGTGCCAGCAGCCGAACAACAGGGAACTATGGCTACACCTTC
TRBJ2-2,TRBD2,few,TRBV18,CASSPREYRSGELFF,TGTGCCAGCTCACCGCGGGAGTACCGGTCCGGGGAGCTGTTTTTT
TRBJ1-1,TRBD1,.,TRBV7-9,CASSVPRDRATEAFF,TGTGCCAGCAGCGTCCCCCGGGACAGGGCCACTGAAGCTTTCTTT
TRBJ2-2,.,few,TRBV27,CASSLLKLNTGELFF,TGTGCCAGCAGTCTCCTGAAACTAAACACCGGGGAGCTGTTTTTT
TRBJ2-1,.,few,TRBV7-6,CASSLEAADSYNEQFF,TGTGCCAGCAGCTTAGAGGCGGCAGACTCCTACAATGAGCAGTTCTTC
TRBJ1-2,.,.,TRBV5-4,CASSLDGGRGYTF,TGTGCCAGCAGCTTGGACGGCGGTAGGGGCTACACCTTC
TRBJ1-2,.,.,TRBV19,CASSIGTRLLPDYGYTF,TGTGCCAGTAGTATAGGGACACGACTCCTCCCTGACTATGGCTACACCTTC
TRBJ2-5,.,few,TRBV29-1,CSTIWRRGGETQYF,TGCAGCACCATCTGGAGAAGGGGGGGGGAGACCCAGTACTTC
TRBJ2-7,TRBD2,.,TRBV9,CASSVGIAGHSYEQYF,TGTGCCAGCAGCGTAGGGATAGCGGGGCACTCCTACGAGCAGTACTTC
TRBJ1-2,.,.,TRBV2,CASSGSYNYGYTF,TGTGCCAGCAGTGGCAGTTATAACTATGGCTACACCTTC
TRBJ2-1,.,few,TRBV19,CASSIRGKGTNEQFF,TGTGCCAGTAGTATTAGGGGGAAAGGGACCAATGAGCAGTTCTTC
TRBJ2-7,.,few,TRBV28,CASSSPGYEQYF,TGTGCCAGCAGTTCGCCGGGCTACGAGCAGTACTTC
TRBJ2-3,.,.,TRBV18,CASPQASTDTQYF,TGTGCCAGCCCCCAGGCGAGCACAGATACGCAGTATTTT
TRBJ2-3,TRBD2,.,TRBV12-5,CASGLVGLAGSTDTQYF,TGTGCTAGTGGTTTGGTGGGACTAGCGGGGAGCACAGATACGCAGTATTTT
TRBJ2-7,TRBD2,once,TRBV5-1,CASSRWSFVGPMTGLETYEQYF,TGCGCCAGCAGCCGATGGTCTTTCGTGGGACCAATGACCGGACTAGAGACCTACGAGCAGTACTTC
TRBJ2-3,.,.,TRBV7-2,CASSFRGDTQYF,TGTGCCAGCAGCTTTAGAGGGGATACGCAGTATTTT
TRBJ1-5,.,.,TRBV5-1,CASSLSGVHNQPQHF,TGCGCCAGCAGCTTATCAGGGGTCCACAATCAGCCCCAGCATTTT
TRBJ2-5,.,.,TRBV2,CASTTGETQYF,TGTGCCAGCACCACGGGGGAGACCCAGTACTTC
TRBJ1-2,.,few,TRBV7-2,CASSLLGSNTNYGYTF,TGTGCCAGCAGCTTACTTGGGAGTAATACTAACTATGGCTACACCTTC
TRBJ2-5,TRBD1,few,TRBV5-1,CASTSGTAQETQYF,TGCGCCAGCACCTCCGGGACAGCACAAGAGACCCAGTACTTC
TRBJ2-1,.,few,TRBV19,CASRGGRGYNEQFF,TGTGCCAGTAGAGGTGGGAGGGGGTACAATGAGCAGTTCTTC
TRBJ1-4,TRBD1,few,TRBV30,CAWSLHGGTGSEKLFF,TGTGCCTGGAGTTTACACGGCGGGACAGGGAGTGAAAAACTGTTTTTT
TRBJ2-2,.,few,TRBV7-9,CAAPTGTDTGELFF,TGTGCCGCCCCGACAGGGACTGACACCGGGGAGCTGTTTTTT
TRBJ2-7,.,.,TRBV7-2,CASSPLTGGVAEQYF,TGTGCCAGCAGCCCCTTAACAGGGGGGGTCGCCGAGCAGTACTTC
TRBJ2-5,.,.,TRBV9,CASSVEGVLETQYF,TGTGCCAGCAGCGTAGAGGGGGTTTTAGAGACCCAGTACTTC
TRBJ1-2,.,few,TRBV2,CASREDGYYGYTF,TGTGCCAGCAGGGAGGACGGGTACTATGGCTACACCTTC
TRBJ2-1,TRBD1,few,TRBV5-6,CASSRSKWTGIYNEQFF,TGTGCCAGCAGCCGTTCCAAGTGGACAGGGATCTACAATGAGCAGTTCTTC
TRBJ1-2,.,few,TRBV7-2,CASSLLGAYGYTF,TGTGCCAGCAGCCTCTTGGGGGCCTATGGCTACACCTTC
TRBJ2-6,.,few,TRBV29-1,CSVHGAISGANVLTF,TGCAGCGTCCATGGGGCGATCTCTGGGGCCAACGTCCTGACTTTC
TRBJ1-1,.,.,TRBV30,CAWSGGGRAEAFF,TGTGCCTGGAGTGGTGGGGGCAGGGCTGAAGCTTTCTTT
TRBJ2-6,TRBD1,few,TRBV7-2,CASSLQGALGANVLTF,TGTGCCAGCAGCTTACAGGGGGCGCTTGGGGCCAACGTCCTGACTTTC
TRBJ2-1,.,few,TRBV18,CASSPPDSYNEQFF,TGTGCCAGCTCACCACCAGATAGCTACAATGAGCAGTTCTTC
TRBJ1-1,.,.,TRBV20-1,CKGKGGFF,TGCAAGGGCAAGGGAGGTTTCTTT
TRBJ2-1,TRBD2,.,TRBV7-8,CASSSSGRFYNEQFF,TGTGCCAGCAGCTCTAGCGGGAGGTTCTACAATGAGCAGTTCTTC
TRBJ2-6,TRBD1,few,TRBV9,CASSVVRGQGAGANVLTF,TGTGCCAGCAGCGTTGTCCGGGGACAGGGGGCTGGGGCCAACGTCCTGACTTTC
TRBJ1-1,.,few,TRBV28,CASSLVTPEGAFF,TGTGCCAGCAGTTTAGTTACCCCCGAGGGAGCTTTCTTT
TRBJ1-1,.,few,TRBV4-2,CASSRSGAGITEAFF,TGTGCCAGCAGCCGTAGCGGGGCAGGTATCACTGAAGCTTTCTTT
TRBJ2-4,.,few,TRBV30,CAWSLQGAKNIQYF,TGTGCCTGGAGTCTACAGGGAGCCAAAAACATTCAGTACTTC
TRBJ1-2,.,.,TRBV19,CASSTTHKIAYGYTF,TGTGCCAGTAGTACCACCCACAAGATCGCCTATGGCTACACCTTC
TRBJ2-7,.,.,TRBV5-4,CASSSSSYEQYF,TGTGCCAGCAGCTCCAGCTCCTACGAGCAGTACTTC
TRBJ2-1,TRBD2,many,TRBV18,CASSPRLANYNEQFF,TGTGCCAGCTCACCAAGACTAGCGAACTACAATGAGCAGTTCTTC
TRBJ2-7,TRBD1,once,TRBV7-2,CASSFRDRAYEQYF,TGTGCCAGCAGCTTCCGGGACAGGGCCTACGAGCAGTACTTC
TRBJ1-1,.,.,TRBV15,CATSRGGQRREAFF,TGTGCCACCAGCCGCGGGGGCCAGCGCCGTGAAGCTTTCTTT
TRBJ2-1,.,.,TRBV19,CASSATGTRSYNEQFF,TGTGCCAGTAGTGCCACCGGGACTCGCTCCTACAATGAGCAGTTCTTC
TRBJ2-7,.,.,TRBV9,CASSGDSLTGEYF,TGTGCCAGCAGCGGGGACAGCCTTACGGGAGAGTACTTC
TRBJ2-7,TRBD2,few,TRBV7-9,CASGFSGSSYEQYF,TGTGCCAGCGGTTTTAGCGGGAGCTCCTACGAGCAGTACTTC
TRBJ1-5,TRBD1,.,TRBV6-1,CASSDSGTGDQPQHF,TGTGCCAGCAGTGACAGCGGGACAGGGGATCAGCCCCAGCATTTT
TRBJ2-1,.,.,TRBV10-1,CASKRGAGDEQFF,TGCGCCAGCAAACGGGGGGCGGGCGATGAGCAGTTCTTC
TRBJ2-3,TRBD2,few,TRBV27,CASTTSRELGDTQYF,TGTGCCAGCACCACTTCGCGGGAGTTGGGAGATACGCAGTATTTT
TRBJ2-1,TRBD2,.,TRBV5-1,CASDGGGSSYNEQFF,TGCGCCAGCGATGGGGGGGGAAGCTCCTACAATGAGCAGTTCTTC
TRBJ2-7,TRBD2,many,TRBV14,CASSGLADYEQYF,TGTGCCAGCAGCGGACTAGCGGACTACGAGCAGTACTTC
TRBJ2-1,.,many,TRBV7-9,CASSPPRAYNEQFF,TGTGCCAGCAGCCCCCCTAGAGCTTACAATGAGCAGTTCTTC
TRBJ2-5,.,.,TRBV5-4,CASSLRSEGQETQYF,TGTGCCAGCAGCTTGCGAAGCGAGGGTCAAGAGACCCAGTACTTC